Each of the 12 T cell receptor beta chains below was sequenced from the same sample in a study of metastatic and nonmetastatic thyroid tumors. Thyroid surgery took place with no prior treatment in any patient. TCRdb recomputed clones from the PCR reads via MiXCR. The repertoire has over 7,500 clones, 9.5% to 13% of them found once; the top ten carry around 8%. The source material was tumor tissue. All receptors derive from a female donor with papillary thyroid cancer or a benign thyroid nodule (not recorded which). Some clones in this sample may be carry-over from other donors' samples.

By sample share, this clone is medium-sized. This chain uses TRBV28 with TRBJ2-2, with 7 nucleotides matching TRBD1. V was pared by 3 bases and J by 6 bases, with 13 bases of the junction left unmatched. Germline V gives CDR1 MDHEN, CDR2 SYDVKM. The length of the CDR3 is 17 residues. The CDR3, as DNA: TGTGCCAGCAGTTTGACGCCCGGAGCAGGGGGTTCCGGGGAGCTGTTTTTT. Translating gives CASSLTPGAGGSGELFF.

This clone is termed medium-sized. This chain links TRBV6-2 or TRBV6-3 with TRBJ1-1; unclear D gene. Germline CDR1 is MNHEY and CDR2 is SVGEGT. This CDR3 comprises 11 residues. Trimming left V 4 bases short and J 3 bases short, with 3 bases between. CDR3 loop: CASSFDTEAFF. As DNA, the CDR3 is TGTGCCAGCAGTTTCGACACTGAAGCTTTCTTT.

As for this clone: At one end, the junction sequence differs from germline, possibly due to a read error. The chain couples TRBV2 to TRBJ1-2; TRBD1 agrees at 7 bases. Germline CDR1 reads SNHLY; CDR2 reads FYNNEI. The CDR3 loop spans 15 amino acids. The CDR3 loop is CASSETPDRALRISF. As DNA, the CDR3 is TGTGCCAGCAGTGAAACTCCCGACAGGGCTCTTAGAATCTCCTTC. Supplemented by reference TRBV2 and TRBJ1-2, the full variable domain reads EPEVTQTPSHQVTQMGQEVILRCVPISNHLYFYWYRQILGQKVEFLVSFYNNEISEKSEIFDDQFSVERPDGSNFTLKIRSTKLEDSAMYFCASSETPDRALRISFGSGTRLTVV.

In this sample, this clone turned up many times. A junction boundary mismatches the germline segment, possibly from a read error. The chain couples TRBV6-1 to TRBJ1-4, with D perhaps TRBD1 (6 bases). The CDR3 is 14 amino acids. CDR1 MNHNS and CDR2 SASEGT come from the germline V gene. In nucleotides, the CDR3 is TGTGCCAGCAGAGGACAGCCGACTAATGAAAAACTGGTTTTT. Encoded protein: CASRGQPTNEKLVF.

Details on this clone: One end of the junction fails to match germline, which may point to a read error. The chain joins TRBV7-3 to TRBJ2-3; tentatively, D is TRBD2 (6 bases). This CDR3 is 14 amino acids long. Germline V gene lookup returns CDR1 SGHTA and CDR2 FQGTGA. For the CDR3, the DNA is TGTGCCTGCAGCCTAGGCCAAATCGGGGGTACGCAGTATTTT. It yields the protein CACSLGQIGGTQYF.

This clone is medium-sized (0.01 to 0.1%) within its sample. The chain carries TRBV27 and TRBJ1-1; D possibly corresponds to TRBD1 (6 bases). V dropped 7 bases and J dropped 4 bases, with 19 bases sitting between them. Germline V gene lookup returns CDR1 MNHEY and CDR2 SMNVEV (reference sequence). CDR3 length equals 15 residues. CDR3: CASIIARGGGTEAFF. The CDR3 DNA reads as TGTGCCAGCATAATTGCCCGAGGGGGTGGCACTGAAGCTTTCTTT.

The rearrangement links TRBV27 to TRBJ1-4, with 12 bases aligning to TRBD1. The CDR3 covers 15 residues. From germline, CDR1 is MNHEY and CDR2 SMNVEV (reference sequence). V trimming: 0 bases; J trimming: 7 bases; junction bases outside the gene matches: 0. The CDR3 sequence: CASSLSGQGAEKLFF. In DNA form, the CDR3 reads TGTGCCAGCAGTTTATCGGGACAGGGGGCTGAAAAACTGTTTTTT.

This clone was found many times. The V gene is TRBV7-6, the J gene TRBJ1-1; TRBD1 might be the D (6 bases). The germline V gene encodes CDR1 SGHVS and CDR2 FNYEAQ. Deletions cut 5 bases from V and 1 base from J, with 8 bases between. CDR3 length: 13 residues. In nucleotides, the CDR3 is TGTGCCAGCAGCGCACAGGGGAACACTGAAGCTTTCTTT. This encodes CASSAQGNTEAFF.

In this sample, this clone turned up many times. The CDR3 DNA reads as TGTGCCACCAGCAGAGAAGGGGGCAATCAGCCCCAGCATTTT. This gives the protein CATSREGGNQPQHF. The chain links TRBV15 to TRBJ1-5, with D possibly being TRBD1 (5 bases). The CDR3 is 14 residues long. Germline-derived CDR1 and CDR2 are LNHNV and YYDKDF (reference sequence). V lost 0 bases, J lost 2 bases, and 5 bases lay in between.

V is TRBV2 and J is TRBJ2-5, with a possible D match to TRBD2 (6 bases). The CDR3 extends over 13 amino acids. V lost 4 bases, J lost 3 bases, and 9 bases lay in between. Germline V lookup: CDR1 SNHLY, CDR2 FYNNEI. DNA for the CDR3: TGTGCCAGCAGTGCTAGCGCCAAAGAGACCCAGTACTTC. Translating it yields CASSASAKETQYF.

This clone was seen ten or more times. The chain has TRBV20-1 and TRBJ1-2; TRBD1 matches at 7 bases. V dropped 5 bases and J dropped 5; count of bases not matched to a gene: 11. CDR1 and CDR2 from the germline V gene are DFQATT and SNEGSKA (reference sequence). This CDR3 region has 14 residues. This chain's CDR3 is CSAAGQAGGYGYTF. As DNA, the CDR3 is TGCAGTGCTGCTGGACAGGCCGGTGGTTATGGCTACACCTTC.

The sample holds a few counts of this clone. This chain connects TRBV2 to TRBJ1-5; D possibly corresponds to TRBD1 (5 bases). Germline lookup yields CDR1 SNHLY and CDR2 FYNNEI. CDR3 length: 15 residues. The V end was cut by 6 bases, the J end by 2 bases, with 14 bases between. The CDR3 nucleotides read TGTGCCAGCAGAAGGGACCGCGGGGGCAATCAGCCCCAGCATTTT. Amino acids: CASRRDRGGNQPQHF. The entire variable domain, with the rest obtained from reference TRBV2 and TRBJ1-5, is as follows: EPEVTQTPSHQVTQMGQEVILRCVPISNHLYFYWYRQILGQKVEFLVSFYNNEISEKSEIFDDQFSVERPDGSNFTLKIRSTKLEDSAMYFCASRRDRGGNQPQHFGDGTRLSIL.